The entry that follows covers one TCR beta chain sequence. Its target antigen remains unknown. Base qualities are not at hand, and no much larger clone is one base apart. The immunoSEQ Assay, a bias-controlled multiplex PCR, was used to amplify TCRbeta CDR3 regions from genomic DNA. Concerning the study's data processing: Nucleated cell counts per sample were estimated from amplification of reference gene primers within the assay. To quantify the absolute abundance of each unique TCRbeta CDR3 rearrangement, sequence reads were collapsed and filtered. Productive Simpson clonality was computed per sample as the square root of Simpson's diversity index over productive rearrangements. The table was pulled from immuneACCESS by TCRdb, which kept in-frame rearrangements only. Such tables lose some clones; where checked, under half of the loss comes from unresolved V genes, and the rest has no known cause. V, J and clone size are those of that table, while D and trimming were read from the DNA. Within this sample are about 270,000 clones, with around 90% of them counted one time only. The ten largest clonotypes hold approximately 4% of the sample.

Sequences PRHDT (CDR1) and FYEKMQ (CDR2) are obtained from the germline V gene (reference sequence). Taken from cysteine to phenylalanine, the CDR3 has 16 residues. Only the CDR3 portion is preserved as DNA: 48 bases, with reading frame beginning at the first base. V is clipped by 4 bases and J by 2 bases, and the sequence between their germline boundaries is 15 bases long. This sample is part of a study of blood T cell repertoires in COVID-19 (dated by TCRdb to 2020 to 2021). Some background on the complete study: Samples covering the acute and convalescent phases of COVID-19 were provided by collaborators in the United States, Italy and Spain. The material from the prospective study consisted of cDNA or gDNA derived from T cells, B-cell-depleted T cells, or PBMCs. The samples were drawn from the first 160 participants of the ongoing ImmuneRACE study and from more than 1,000 subjects provided by 6 global collaborators. Where available, HLA class I and class II types were taken from metadata supplied by the sample provider and were not determined by assay-based typing. A de-identified subject ID, COVID-19 status, age in years and sex were almost always included in the sample metadata. Subjects who had been exposed to COVID-19, were actively infected with it, or had recovered from it provided the deeply sampled blood TCRbeta repertoires that made up the dataset. The repertoires were released in a freely available public database meant as a resource for research on the immune response to SARS-CoV-2. The investigation overall reported the following: The quantity of clinical and demographic metadata differed by source and by participant and was supplied without curation.

Enrolling through a virtual design, the prospective study's participants ranged in age from roughly 18 to 89 years and lived across approximately 25 United States geographic areas. Cohort assignment in the prospective study relied on participant-reported clinical history from a screening survey and a study questionnaire. Each participant in the prospective study had whole blood, serum and a nasopharyngeal or oropharyngeal swab collected by mobile phlebotomists. Participants in the prospective study had the option to provide additional blood draws and questionnaires over a 2-month period. Before DNA extraction, prospective study blood samples were shipped either frozen or at room temperature.

Source material: PBMCs or T cells enriched from blood (not recorded which). The chain was built from TRBV13 and TRBJ2-1; TRBD1 is a weak D gene call, 6 bases matching. The sequence was collected from a woman in her 30s with acute COVID-19. The nucleotides are TGTGCCAGCAGCTCACAAACAGGGCTAACCTACAATGAGCAGTTCTTC. It is translated as CASSSQTGLTYNEQFF.